This TCR beta chain comes out of a study of immune evolution from preneoplasia to lung adenocarcinoma. Assay used: immunoSEQ multiplex PCR; TCRdb lists only in-frame clones, some missing. The profile shows 8,500 to 10,000 clones, over 75% of them singletons. The TCR sequence derives from a person aged 70 to 85 with lung adenocarcinoma. The material sequenced was FFPE lung adenocarcinoma in situ tissue.

CDR3 nucleotide sequence: TGCGCCAGCAGCGAGGACTCCACAGATACGCAGTATTTT. It is translated as CASSEDSTDTQYF. The chain combines TRBV5-1 with TRBJ2-3; D might be TRBD2 (5 bases). The ends were cut back, 4 bases at V and 2 bases at J, with 8 bases in the middle. The CDR3 extends over 13 amino acids. Germline CDR1 reads SGHRS; CDR2 reads YFSETQ.